This TCR beta chain emerged from a study of monozygotic twins with inflammatory bowel disease. Study-wide points: For IBD patients, clonotypes shared with others were fewer than for healthy twins, especially with disease activity. Extra variability in the repertoires of patients may have come from differing immunosuppressive treatments.

Per the germline V gene, CDR1 is DFQATT and CDR2 is SNEGSKA (reference sequence). This CDR3 has 11 amino acids. Eight separate reactions per sample yielded the cDNA. One entry per CDR3 protein, without DNA, is what TCRdb gives after re-calling the 5' RACE reads. The sample holds around 190,000 distinct CDR3 sequences. With respect to this clonotype: The antigen is not known.

This chain joins TRBV20-1 and TRBJ1-2. The sequence came from a human donor with ulcerative colitis or Crohn's disease, or a healthy co-twin of an affected twin (not recorded which). Material: blood. The CDR3 spells CSNGRLGGYTF.